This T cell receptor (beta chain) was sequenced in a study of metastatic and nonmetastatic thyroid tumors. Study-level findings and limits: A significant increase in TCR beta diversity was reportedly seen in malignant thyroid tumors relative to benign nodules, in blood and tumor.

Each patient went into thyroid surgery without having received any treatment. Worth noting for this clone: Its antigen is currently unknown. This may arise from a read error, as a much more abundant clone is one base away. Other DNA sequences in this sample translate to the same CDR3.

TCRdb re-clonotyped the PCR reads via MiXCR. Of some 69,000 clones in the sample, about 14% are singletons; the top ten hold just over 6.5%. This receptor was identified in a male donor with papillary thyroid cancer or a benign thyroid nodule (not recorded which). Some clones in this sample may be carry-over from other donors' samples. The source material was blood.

For the CDR3, the DNA is TGTGCCAGTAGCCCTGGACAGGGGGCTGAAAAACTGTTTTTT. Its protein is CASSPGQGAEKLFF. The V call is TRBV19, the J call TRBJ1-4, with TRBD1 identical over 11 bases. The CDR3 consists of 14 residues. CDR1 and CDR2 (germline): LNHDA, SQIVND (reference sequence). V dropped 6 bases and J dropped 7; count of bases not matched to a gene: 4.